Below are 29 T cell receptor beta chains sequenced from a single sample in a study of OX40 agonist ivuxolimab in advanced cancers. Generated by immunoSEQ multiplex PCR, the TCRdb table keeps only in-frame clones and is missing some. The data show about 83,000 clones, around 80% seen once. The sequencing used CD4+ or CD8+ T cells sorted from blood, collected in a trial of the OX40 agonist ivuxolimab. The receptors come from an adult with an advanced solid tumor such as melanoma, head and neck, liver or kidney cancer.

The genes are TRBV4-1 and TRBJ1-4; TRBD1 is a possible D gene (5 bases). Germline CDR1 MGHRA, CDR2 YSYEKL. This CDR3 has 16 residues. Trimming shortened V by 2 bases and J by 8 bases, and 18 bases separated the two germline ends. This CDR3 is CASSQPYRGREEKLFF. CDR3 DNA: TGCGCCAGCAGCCAACCCTATCGAGGCAGGGAGGAAAAACTGTTTTTT.

V and J are TRBV5-1 and TRBJ2-7; D call uncertain. CDR1 and CDR2 from the germline V gene are SGHRS and YFSETQ. V lost 3 bases and J lost 9, with 16 bases in between. This CDR3 is 13 amino acids long. CDR3 in amino acids: CASSSLAPGRQYF. CDR3 sequence (DNA): TGCGCCAGCAGCTCTTTGGCTCCAGGAAGGCAGTACTTC.

The CDR3 DNA reads as TGCGCCAGCAGCTTGGACGGTAGGAACACTGAAGCTTTCTTT. Translated: CASSLDGRNTEAFF. This chain uses TRBV5-1 with TRBJ1-1; the D is unclear. The germline gives CDR1 SGHRS, CDR2 YFSETQ. V was trimmed by 0 bases and J by 1 base, leaving 7 bases between them. This CDR3 comprises 14 residues.

The chain carries TRBV28 and TRBJ2-7, with D perhaps TRBD2 (6 bases). Germline V gene data show CDR1 as MDHEN and CDR2 as SYDVKM. The CDR3 spans 12 residues. V gave up 3 bases and J gave up 7 bases, with 10 bases separating them. The CDR3 nucleotides are TGTGCCAGCAGTTTCGGGGGATGGGAGCAGTACTTC. Translated, it gives CASSFGGWEQYF.

The J gene is TRBJ2-2, the V gene TRBV29-1; 12 positions match TRBD2. V gave up 7 bases and J gave up 4 bases; unmatched junction bases: 10. This CDR3 region has 16 residues. CDR1 SQVTM and CDR2 ANQGSEA come from the germline V gene. This CDR3 reads CSAGGLAGGSTGELFF. Written as DNA, the CDR3 is TGCAGCGCTGGAGGTCTAGCGGGGGGGTCCACCGGGGAGCTGTTTTTT.

This sequence joins TRBV23-1 and TRBJ1-5; D may be TRBD1 (5 bases). TRBV23-1 has ORF status, its function being uncertain. The CDR3 runs 18 residues. The V gene lost 1 base and the J gene lost 11 bases, with 27 bases spanning the gap. The CDR3 sequence: CASSQLSEGRPTNQAQHF. CDR3 DNA: TGCGCCAGCAGTCAATTGAGCGAGGGGAGGCCCACCAATCAAGCCCAGCATTTT.

This chain connects TRBV27 to TRBJ2-1; D assignment may be TRBD1 or TRBD2 (6 bases each). V lost 7 bases and J 0 bases, leaving 19 bases between the germline ends. CDR1 is MNHEY, CDR2 SMNVEV, per germline (reference sequence). The CDR3 spans 17 residues. The DNA of the CDR3 is TGTGCCAGCAAGTCGCCCCGGGGGCCGTACTCCTACAATGAGCAGTTCTTC. This sequence encodes CASKSPRGPYSYNEQFF.

The chain has TRBV28 and TRBJ1-5, with 7 positions matching TRBD1. This CDR3 contains 16 residues. Germline V lookup: CDR1 MDHEN, CDR2 SYDVKM. V shed 5 bases and J 2 bases; nucleotides not matched to a gene: 9. The CDR3 here is CASSPPQTGRNQPQHF. The CDR3 nucleotides are TGTGCCAGCAGTCCACCTCAGACAGGGCGCAATCAGCCCCAGCATTTT.

The chain joins TRBV11-2 to TRBJ1-5; unclear D gene. Germline CDR1 is SGHAT and CDR2 is FQNNGV. This CDR3 has 12 residues. Trimming left V 3 bases short and J 9 bases short, with 9 bases between. This CDR3 is CASSFEWGPQHF. The CDR3 DNA reads TGTGCCAGCAGCTTTGAATGGGGGCCCCAGCATTTT.

The V gene is TRBV19, the J gene TRBJ2-6; TRBD2 matches 10 bases. The CDR3 length is 20 residues. V lost 1 base to trimming and J lost 2 bases; unmatched junction nucleotides: 11. Germline values: CDR1 LNHDA, CDR2 SQIVND (reference sequence). The CDR3 bases are TGTGCCAGTAGTATAGGAAGAGCGGGGGGGCCTGTACCTGGGGCCAACGTCCTGACTTTC. Its translation: CASSIGRAGGPVPGANVLTF.

In its sample, this clone was seen a few times. The V and J genes are TRBV2 and TRBJ1-5, with D perhaps TRBD1 (6 bases). There are 15 residues in the CDR3. Germline loops: CDR1 SNHLY, CDR2 FYNNEI. Trimming took off 4 bases at V and 2 bases at J, with 12 bases between the two ends. The CDR3 region is CASSGGTRGNQPQHF. CDR3 in DNA: TGTGCCAGCAGTGGAGGGACACGGGGCAATCAGCCCCAGCATTTT. Looking up the rest from reference TRBV2 and TRBJ1-5 gives the full variable domain: EPEVTQTPSHQVTQMGQEVILRCVPISNHLYFYWYRQILGQKVEFLVSFYNNEISEKSEIFDDQFSVERPDGSNFTLKIRSTKLEDSAMYFCASSGGTRGNQPQHFGDGTRLSIL.

This rearrangement joins TRBV5-1 to TRBJ1-2; D is perhaps TRBD1 (6 bases). CDR1 and CDR2 (germline): SGHRS, YFSETQ. There are 15 residues in the CDR3. V was pared by 0 bases and J by 2 bases, with 11 bases between. This CDR3 is CASSLGFTGNYGYTF. The DNA of the CDR3 is TGCGCCAGCAGCTTGGGGTTCACAGGGAACTATGGCTACACCTTC.

The chain uses TRBV7-9 and TRBJ1-5; no clear D. Trimming shortened V by 5 bases and J by 5 bases, and 22 bases separated the two germline ends. Germline V CDR1 and CDR2: SEHNR, FQNEAQ (reference sequence). This CDR3 region has 17 residues. The chain's CDR3 is CASSGHQQRVRDQPQHF. The CDR3 coding sequence is TGTGCCAGCAGCGGTCATCAACAGCGGGTCAGAGATCAGCCCCAGCATTTT.

In DNA form, the CDR3 reads TGCGCCAGCAGCCACGTCGAGCGGGGGTTCCCAGATACGCAGTATTTT. Protein sequence: CASSHVERGFPDTQYF. This sequence joins TRBV4-1 and TRBJ2-3; TRBD2 matches 8 bases. With 3 bases clipped from V and 4 bases from J, the junction kept 9 bases outside the gene matches. The CDR3 covers 16 residues. The germline V gene has CDR1 MGHRA and CDR2 YSYEKL.

This sequence joins TRBV2 and TRBJ2-1, with 11 positions matching TRBD1. The CDR3 loop spans 15 amino acids. The germline gives CDR1 SNHLY, CDR2 FYNNEI. V shed 5 bases and J 8 bases; nucleotides not matched to a gene: 8. CDR3: CASSFPGTGGDEQFF. In DNA, the CDR3 is TGTGCCAGCAGTTTCCCCGGGACAGGGGGTGATGAGCAGTTCTTC.

This rearrangement joins TRBV7-3 to TRBJ2-1; D might be TRBD1 or TRBD2, each matching 5 bases. Trimming took 2 bases from V and 7 from J, leaving 9 bases between them. This CDR3 contains 13 residues. Germline V gives CDR1 SGHTA, CDR2 FQGTGA. The CDR3 protein is CASSLEGWNEQFF. CDR3 coding DNA: TGTGCCAGCAGCTTAGAGGGGTGGAATGAGCAGTTCTTC.

The chain is built from TRBV27 and TRBJ1-3; TRBD1 is a possible D gene (5 bases). V lost 1 base and J 0 bases, leaving 7 bases between the germline ends. The CDR3 has 15 residues. From germline, CDR1 is MNHEY and CDR2 SMNVEV (reference sequence). Written as DNA, the CDR3 is TGTGCCAGCAGTTTATTCCAGGGCTCTGGAAACACCATATATTTT. Translating it yields CASSLFQGSGNTIYF.

This sequence joins TRBV12-5 and TRBJ1-2; 7 positions match TRBD1. Germline CDR1 reads LGHNT; CDR2 reads FRNRAP. Unmatched junction bases numbered 9, after V lost 1 base and J lost 4 bases. The CDR3 loop spans 16 amino acids. CDR3 protein: CASGLETGTSIYGYTF. CDR3 DNA sequence: TGTGCTAGTGGTTTGGAGACAGGGACCTCGATCTATGGCTACACCTTC.

This clone was counted only a few times. The J gene is TRBJ2-5, the V gene TRBV7-6; the D gene is possibly TRBD2 (6 bases). This CDR3 has 14 residues. Germline V CDR1 and CDR2: SGHVS, FNYEAQ. V lost 3 bases and J 2 bases, leaving 10 bases between the germline ends. The CDR3 protein is CASSLGLRQETQYF. The CDR3 bases are TGTGCCAGCAGCTTGGGACTCCGACAAGAGACCCAGTACTTC.

This clone came up once. The chain recombines TRBV19 with TRBJ1-1; 7 bases match TRBD1. Germline lookup yields CDR1 LNHDA and CDR2 SQIVND (reference sequence). The CDR3 runs 15 residues. The V and J ends lost 3 bases and 4 bases, in that order; junction bases with no gene match: 8. In nucleotides, the CDR3 is TGTGCCAGTAGTATCGGATCGGCAGGGGGCACTGAAGCTTTCTTT. Its protein product is CASSIGSAGGTEAFF.

A few counts support this clone. V usage is TRBV6-5 and J usage is TRBJ1-1, with 7 bases aligning to TRBD1. The CDR3 consists of 15 residues. In germline, CDR1 is MNHEY, CDR2 SVGAGI. Trimming at V came to 5 bases and at J to 2 bases, leaving 8 bases not matched to a gene. CDR3 protein: CASSLQGGGNTEAFF. CDR3 nucleotides: TGTGCCAGCAGTCTTCAGGGGGGAGGCAACACTGAAGCTTTCTTT.

This chain joins TRBV5-1 and TRBJ2-7, with TRBD1 as a possible D gene (7 bases). CDR1 and CDR2 (germline): SGHRS, YFSETQ. CDR3 length equals 14 residues. The V end was cut by 4 bases, the J end by 2 bases, with 13 bases between. The CDR3 reads CASSPGGNTYEQYF. The CDR3 DNA follows: TGCGCCAGCAGCCCAGGGGGGAATACCTACGAGCAGTACTTC. The complete variable domain, with remaining parts taken from reference TRBV5-1 and TRBJ2-7, reads KAGVTQTPRYLIKTRGQQVTLSCSPISGHRSVSWYQQTPGQGLQFLFEYFSETQRNKGNFPGRFSGRQFSNSRSEMNVSTLELGDSALYLCASSPGGNTYEQYFGPGTRLTVT.

This chain joins TRBV5-1 and TRBJ2-3; D not certain. CDR1 SGHRS and CDR2 YFSETQ come from the germline V gene. Trimming cost V 4 bases and J 1 base, with 19 bases left between them. This CDR3 contains 17 residues. The CDR3, as DNA: TGCGCCAGCAGCCCCCGGGTCTTCCTGGACGGCACAGATACGCAGTATTTT. This codes for CASSPRVFLDGTDTQYF.

The chain employs TRBV6-5 and TRBJ2-1; D is unclear. Germline CDR1 and CDR2: MNHEY and SVGAGI. The CDR3 spans 12 residues. Trimming took off 6 bases at V and 0 bases at J, with 3 bases between the two ends. CDR3: CASSNSYNEQFF. For the CDR3, the DNA is TGTGCCAGCAGCAACTCCTACAATGAGCAGTTCTTC.

The rearrangement joins TRBV28 to TRBJ2-1; TRBD2 matches at 11 bases. Germline V gene data show CDR1 as MDHEN and CDR2 as SYDVKM. The junction had 10 bases not matched to a gene; V was cut back by 5 bases and J by 4 bases. CDR3 length: 17 residues. CDR3 region: CASSPYSGGASYNEQFF. CDR3 nucleotides: TGTGCCAGCAGTCCGTATAGCGGGGGGGCTTCTTACAATGAGCAGTTCTTC.

The CDR3 bases are TGTGCCACGCGGCAGGGTCCCTCTGGGGCCAACGTCCTGACTTTC. Translation gives CATRQGPSGANVLTF. The V gene is TRBV15, the J gene TRBJ2-6, with D tentatively TRBD1 (5 bases). V lost 9 bases and J lost 0, with 12 bases in between. Germline loops: CDR1 LNHNV, CDR2 YYDKDF (reference sequence). CDR3 length: 15 amino acids.

This rearrangement joins TRBV7-9 to TRBJ2-2, with TRBD1 identical over 8 bases. Germline V CDR1 and CDR2: SEHNR, FQNEAQ (reference sequence). The V and J ends lost 5 bases and 3 bases, in that order; junction bases with no gene match: 8. This CDR3 contains 16 residues. CDR3 nucleotides: TGTGCCAGCAGCGGGAAATCAGGGGGCGACACCGGGGAGCTGTTTTTT. This encodes CASSGKSGGDTGELFF.

The CDR3 bases are TGTGCCAGCAGCTTGGGAAACAGAATAACCGGGGAGCTGTTTTTT. Its translation is CASSLGNRITGELFF. The chain combines TRBV5-4 with TRBJ2-2; D unresolved. CDR1 SGHNT and CDR2 YYREEE come from the germline V gene (reference sequence). Trimming cost V 0 bases and J 5 bases, with 11 bases left between them. The CDR3 is 15 amino acids.

The chain joins TRBV2 to TRBJ2-3; 9 bases align to TRBD2. With 7 bases clipped from V and 2 bases from J, the junction kept 4 bases outside the gene matches. The CDR3 has 14 residues. Germline assignment: CDR1 SNHLY and CDR2 FYNNEI. CDR3 nucleotide sequence: TGTGCCAGCAATCGCGGGGGGGCCACAGATACGCAGTATTTT. Encoded protein: CASNRGGATDTQYF.